This T cell receptor beta chain was recorded in a study of blood T cell repertoires in COVID-19. For the study at large: Samples of COVID-19 (acute and convalescent) were obtained from the United States, Italy and Spain.

Germline trimming cut 5 bases from V and 3 bases from J; bases unmatched to any gene: 11. This CDR3 has 17 amino acids. Germline V gene lookup returns CDR1 SGHVS and CDR2 FNYEAQ. Assay used: immunoSEQ multiplex PCR; TCRdb lists only in-frame clones, some missing. The sample has about 150,000 clones; 80% are singletons. The sequence was obtained from a man aged 55 to 70 with acute or convalescent COVID-19. Sequenced sample: peripheral blood. This rearrangement joins TRBV7-6 to TRBJ2-7; 12 bases map to TRBD1. The CDR3 sequence: CASSPQGQGASYYEQYF. CDR3 nucleotides: TGTGCCAGCAGCCCCCAGGGACAGGGGGCTTCATACTACGAGCAGTACTTC.